This TCR beta chain was recovered during a study of cytomegalovirus exposure and HLA in healthy donors. General observations from the study: Altogether, some 160 TCR beta chains were recorded as cytomegalovirus-associated.

This table comes from immunoSEQ multiplex PCR, and its TCRdb copy is limited to in-frame clones, with some not included. This sample has 150,000 or so clones, with about 88% found just once. Comment on this clone: What it binds is unknown.

It was the approximately 120-subject validation cohort, separate from the approximately 700-subject first cohort, to which the donors belonged. CDR1 is MNHEY and CDR2 is SVGAGI in the germline V gene. This CDR3 has 15 residues. Trimming removed 7 bases from V and 1 base from J; junction bases left unmatched: 9. Sequences were obtained from PBMCs. The J gene is TRBJ1-1, the V gene TRBV6-5, with 7 bases aligning to TRBD1. The TCR comes from a man between 18 and 35 years old in good health and CMV-seropositive. The CDR3: CASNGQAPGNTEAFF. CDR3 sequence (DNA): TGTGCCAGCAACGGACAGGCTCCGGGGAACACTGAAGCTTTCTTT.